A single sample is the source of the 7 T cell receptor beta chains below, sequenced in a study of T-cell reconstitution after alpha-beta-depleted transplantation in children. TCRbeta library construction was performed incorporating unique molecular identifiers. TCRdb reprocessed the PCR reads via MiXCR and lists one record per CDR3 protein. Of about 580,000 distinct CDR3 sequences listed, under 30% are singletons. The sequenced sample was PBMCs, mostly from graft donor cells, obtained 360 days after TCRalphabeta/CD19-depleted stem cell transplant. The receptor set was obtained from a boy in the first two years of life who had a stem cell transplant for acute myeloid leukemia, so the T cells may come from the graft donor.

There are many counts of this clonotype. V usage is TRBV29-1 and J usage is TRBJ2-7; 10 bases map to TRBD2. Trimming cost V 8 bases and J 4 bases; bases outside gene matches: 11. Germline CDR1 and CDR2: SQVTM and ANQGSEA. There are 14 residues in the CDR3. CDR3 DNA: TGCAGCATCTCCCCCAGCGGGGGGGCATACGAGCAGTACTTC. Translated, it gives CSISPSGGAYEQYF.

CDR3 amino acids: CASSLVRDDGYTF. The CDR3 bases are TGTGCCAGCAGTTTAGTCAGGGACGATGGCTACACCTTC. This chain connects TRBV27 to TRBJ1-2; perhaps TRBD1 as D (5 bases). The CDR3 extends over 13 amino acids. Germline CDR1 is MNHEY and CDR2 is SMNVEV (reference sequence). V lost 2 bases and J 6 bases, leaving 10 bases between the germline ends.

This clonotype was observed a handful of times. The chain has TRBV7-9 and TRBJ2-1; a weak D match, TRBD2 (6 bases). Germline CDR1 reads SEHNR; CDR2 reads FQNEAQ (reference sequence). The V end was cut by 5 bases, the J end by 9 bases, with 26 bases between. The CDR3 contains 17 residues. CDR3 region: CASSGLGTSIPSGEQFF. The CDR3, as DNA: TGTGCCAGCAGCGGACTGGGGACTTCTATACCCTCCGGTGAGCAGTTCTTC.

This clonotype came up many times. The rearrangement joins TRBV28 to TRBJ2-7; no reliable D call. The ends were cut back, 11 bases at V and 3 bases at J, with 17 bases in the middle. Germline CDR1 reads MDHEN; CDR2 reads SYDVKM. CDR3 length: 13 residues. CDR3 sequence (DNA): TGTGCCGGGCTCCCCTTACCAATCTACGAGCAGTACGTC. Protein sequence: CAGLPLPIYEQYV.

The V gene is TRBV7-6, the J gene TRBJ2-3; TRBD1 aligns across 8 bases. Germline-derived CDR1 and CDR2 are SGHVS and FNYEAQ. The CDR3 spans 15 residues. Unmatched junction bases numbered 13, after V lost 6 bases and J lost 8 bases. CDR3 amino acids: CASSPTPGQGATQYF. CDR3 DNA: TGTGCCAGCAGTCCGACGCCAGGACAGGGTGCTACGCAGTATTTT.

The J gene is TRBJ2-5, the V gene TRBV7-2, with D perhaps matching TRBD1 or TRBD2 (6 bases each). V was clipped by 4 bases and J by 9 bases, with 21 bases between them. CDR1 and CDR2 (germline): SGHTA, FQGNSA. The CDR3 totals 15 residues. The CDR3 region is CASSSERGVVMPQYF. The CDR3 DNA is TGTGCCAGCAGCTCGGAGAGGGGGGTAGTTATGCCCCAGTACTTC.

This clonotype was recorded at least ten times. The chain recombines TRBV4-3 with TRBJ1-6, with 8 bases fitting TRBD1. Germline CDR1 and CDR2: LGHNA and YSLEER. The trim removed 1 base at V and 6 bases at J, leaving 2 bases unmatched. This CDR3 has 15 amino acids. The CDR3 bases are TGCGCCAGCAGCCAAGGGACAGGGCCTAATTCACCCCTCCACTTT. Protein sequence: CASSQGTGPNSPLHF.